This T cell receptor (beta chain) was sequenced during a study of shared clonotypes between healthy human individuals. Study details: Aged 18 to 49, the donors were two women and a few men. Study-level points and caveats: Clonotype sharing among donors was thought likely to change with sequencing depth.

The V end was cut by 2 bases, the J end by 4 bases, with 18 bases between. Germline V lookup: CDR1 LGHNA, CDR2 YSLEER. The CDR3 has 17 amino acids. The method was immunoSEQ multiplex PCR; TCRdb's version includes in-frame clones alone and lacks a portion of them. Among fewer than 600,000 clones listed, roughly three quarters were seen once. Caucasian adults residing in Nashville, Tennessee made up all the donors. With respect to this clone: Antigen: not known. Other DNA sequences in the sample encode the same CDR3.

The genes are TRBV4-3 and TRBJ2-1; maybe TRBD2 (5 bases). The clonotype comes from a woman aged 40-49 years in good health. Some clones in this sample may be carry-over from other donors' samples. Sequencing was done on a sample of PBMCs. CDR3 loop: CASSQSGSGEPYNEQFF. CDR3 in DNA: TGCGCCAGCAGCCAAAGTGGCAGCGGTGAGCCTTACAATGAGCAGTTCTTC.